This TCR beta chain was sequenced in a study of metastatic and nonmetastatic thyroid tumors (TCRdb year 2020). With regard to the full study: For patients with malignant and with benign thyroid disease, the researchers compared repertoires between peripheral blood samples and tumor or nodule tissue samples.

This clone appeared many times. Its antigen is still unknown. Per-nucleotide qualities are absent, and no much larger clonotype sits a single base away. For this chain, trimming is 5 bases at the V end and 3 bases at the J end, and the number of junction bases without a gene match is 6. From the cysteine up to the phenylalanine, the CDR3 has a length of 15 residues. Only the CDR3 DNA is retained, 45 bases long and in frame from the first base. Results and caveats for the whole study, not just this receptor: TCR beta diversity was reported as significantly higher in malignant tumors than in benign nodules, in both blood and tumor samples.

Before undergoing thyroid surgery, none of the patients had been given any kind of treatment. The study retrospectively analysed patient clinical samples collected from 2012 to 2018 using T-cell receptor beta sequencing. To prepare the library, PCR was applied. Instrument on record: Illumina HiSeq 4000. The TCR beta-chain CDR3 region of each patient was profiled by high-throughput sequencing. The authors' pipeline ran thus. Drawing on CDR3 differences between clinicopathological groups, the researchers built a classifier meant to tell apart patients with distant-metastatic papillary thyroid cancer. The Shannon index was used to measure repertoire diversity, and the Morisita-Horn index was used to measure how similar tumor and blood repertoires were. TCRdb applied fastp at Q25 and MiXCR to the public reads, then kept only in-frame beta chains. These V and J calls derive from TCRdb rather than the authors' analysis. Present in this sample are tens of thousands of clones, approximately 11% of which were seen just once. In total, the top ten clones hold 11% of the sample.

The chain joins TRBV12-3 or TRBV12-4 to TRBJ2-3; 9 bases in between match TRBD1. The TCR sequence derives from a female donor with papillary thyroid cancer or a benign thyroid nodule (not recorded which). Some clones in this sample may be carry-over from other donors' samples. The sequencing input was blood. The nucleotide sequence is TGTGCCAGCAGTCCACAGGGGGCGATAACAGATACGCAGTATTTT. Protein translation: CASSPQGAITDTQYF.